What follows describes a single T cell receptor beta chain. These data come from a study of T cell responses to AZD1222 COVID-19 vaccine. Looked up from germline, CDR1 is KGHSH and CDR2 is LQKENI. The CDR3 totals 14 residues. The V and J ends lost 5 bases and 1 base respectively, with 8 bases between them. The repertoire was sequenced with immunoSEQ multiplex PCR; TCRdb's copy has only in-frame clones and lacks some. The sample includes 84,000 or so clones, roughly nine tenths seen only once; the top ten take approximately 1.4%. The material sequenced was peripheral blood, taken on day 0 of AZD1222 vaccination. The receptor was derived from an adult in good health. This chain uses TRBV18 with TRBJ2-2; D gene ambiguous. As DNA, the CDR3 is TGTGCCAGCTCAGCTGACCAGAACACCGGGGAGCTGTTTTTT. Translation: CASSADQNTGELFF.